This T cell receptor beta chain was obtained from a study of blood T cell repertoires in COVID-19 (dated by TCRdb to the early 2020s). Background on the whole study: Collaborator samples came from the United States, Italy and Spain and covered acute and convalescent phases of COVID-19. The prospective study material was composed of cDNA or gDNA derived from T cells, B-cell-depleted T cells, or PBMCs. Deeply sampled blood TCRbeta repertoires from subjects exposed to, actively infected with, or recovered from COVID-19 were included in the dataset. The repertoires were released in a freely available public database meant as a resource for research on the immune response to SARS-CoV-2. Samples were obtained from the ongoing ImmuneRACE study (first 160 participants) and from over a thousand subjects provided by 6 global collaborators. A de-identified subject ID, COVID-19 status, age in years and sex were almost always included in the sample metadata. Where HLA class I and class II types were available, the types were taken from metadata supplied by the sample provider, not from assay-based typing. On the study overall, not on this receptor specifically: How much clinical and demographic metadata was included differed by source and by participant, and the metadata was provided uncurated.

A remark on this clone: It lacks a known antigen. No clone much larger than this one lies a single base away; base qualities are absent.

Participants in the prospective study were enrolled through a virtual design, were aged about 18 to 100 years, and lived in 24 United States geographic areas. In the prospective study, cohorts were assigned on the basis of participant-reported clinical history obtained from a screening survey and a study questionnaire. For ImmuneRACE Cohort 3, a participant was defined as recovered based on two consecutive negative NP/OP PCR tests, clearance by a healthcare professional, or resolution of symptoms. Each participant in the prospective study had whole blood, serum and a nasopharyngeal or oropharyngeal swab collected by mobile phlebotomists. Participants in the prospective study had the option to provide additional blood draws and questionnaires over a roughly two-month period. Before DNA extraction, prospective study blood samples were shipped either frozen or at room temperature. TCRbeta CDR3 regions were amplified from genomic DNA by means of the immunoSEQ Assay, a bias-controlled multiplex PCR. The study's processing was this. Nucleated cell counts per sample were estimated from amplification of reference gene primers within the assay. To quantify the absolute abundance of each unique TCRbeta CDR3 rearrangement, sequence reads were collapsed and filtered. Productive Simpson clonality was computed per sample as the square root of Simpson's diversity index over productive rearrangements. This immuneACCESS table, as held by TCRdb, lists in-frame sequences with V and J called but not all clones. Of the missing ones, under half trace to an unresolved V gene in checked studies; the others have no known cause. The DNA gave D and trimming, while V, J and clone size come from that table. For this sample the table gives a few hundred thousand clones, of which approximately 90% were detected only once. Of the sample, approximately 3% falls within the top ten clones.

The germline V gene sets CDR1 to SGHTA and CDR2 to FQGNSA. The CDR3, from cysteine to phenylalanine, totals 15 residues. CDR3 DNA only is kept here, 45 bases in frame from base 1. Clipping removes 1 base from V and 1 base from J, with 3 as the unmatched junction base count. The sequence derives from a woman aged 50 to 60 who had recovered from COVID-19. The specimen sequenced was PBMCs or T cells enriched from blood (not recorded which). The rearrangement combines TRBV7-2 with TRBJ2-7, with 8 junctional bases fitting TRBD2. The CDR3 has the sequence CASSLVSGESYEQYF. At the DNA level, the sequence is TGTGCCAGCAGCTTAGTTAGCGGGGAATCCTACGAGCAGTACTTC.